This passage covers 25 T cell receptor beta chains from one sample sequenced in a study of a mutant IDH1 vaccine in newly diagnosed glioma. Repertoires were generated with immunoSEQ multiplex PCR, while TCRdb's copy carries only in-frame clones and drops some. The sample has 120,000 or so clones, about four fifths seen once. Time point described: week 11, during vaccination. The study gave 300 ug of mutant IDH1 20-mer peptide per vaccine dose, with topical imiquimod. Their antigens are not known. Sample: PBMCs, taken from a glioma patient whose treatment included an IDH1 peptide vaccine. Receptor source: a middle-aged man with glioma.

The chain joins TRBV10-3 to TRBJ2-5; D perhaps matches TRBD2 (6 bases). CDR1 and CDR2 (germline): ENHRY, SYGVKD. The CDR3 totals 16 residues. The V gene lost 3 bases and the J gene lost 1 base, with 15 bases spanning the gap. The CDR3 spells CAISDPASEIQETQYF. The DNA of the CDR3 is TGTGCCATCAGTGACCCTGCTAGCGAAATCCAAGAGACCCAGTACTTC.

CDR3 nucleotides: TGTGCCAGCAGCAATCTCTGGGGGGCTAATGAGCAGTTCTTC. It encodes CASSNLWGANEQFF. The J gene is TRBJ2-1, the V gene TRBV9; D is perhaps TRBD1 or TRBD2 (6 bases each). Trimming removed 4 bases at V and 7 bases at J, with 15 bases between. Germline CDR1 is SGDLS and CDR2 is YYNGEE. This CDR3 comprises 14 residues.

This chain uses TRBV9 with TRBJ2-3; D is uncertain. There are 14 residues in the CDR3. The V end was cut by 5 bases, the J end by 1 base, with 11 bases between. From germline, CDR1 is SGDLS and CDR2 YYNGEE. CDR3 in amino acids: CASRASYGTDTQYF. Written as DNA, the CDR3 is TGTGCCAGCAGGGCGAGTTACGGCACAGATACGCAGTATTTT.

This clone was recorded only once. The CDR3 coding sequence is TGTGCCATCAGTGGAGAAGATACGCAGTATTTT. It codes for CAISGEDTQYF. The chain recombines TRBV10-3 with TRBJ2-3; D not certain. There are 11 residues in the CDR3. Germline CDR1 ENHRY, CDR2 SYGVKD. V was clipped by 4 bases and J by 5 bases, with 4 bases between them.

The V and J genes are TRBV21-1 and TRBJ1-4; TRBD1 is the table's D call, not checked against the DNA. TRBV21-1 is termed a pseudogene. This CDR3 spans 13 amino acids. CDR3 residues: CASSKGQGESLFF. The CDR3 DNA reads TGTGCCAGCAGCAAAGGCCAGGGGGAATCACTGTTTTTT.

The chain recombines TRBV5-4 with TRBJ1-2; 7 bases are shared with TRBD1. Germline V gene lookup returns CDR1 SGHNT and CDR2 YYREEE (reference sequence). This CDR3 spans 13 amino acids. V trimming: 4 bases; J trimming: 3 bases; junction bases outside the gene matches: 3. Here the CDR3 DNA reads TGTGCCAGCAGCGCGGGACAGTACTATGGCTACACCTTC. Translating gives CASSAGQYYGYTF.

The chain couples TRBV13 to TRBJ2-1, with D maybe TRBD1 (6 bases). CDR1 is PRHDT, CDR2 FYEKMQ, per germline (reference sequence). Trimming left V 5 bases short and J 5 bases short, with 16 bases between. This CDR3 is 15 amino acids long. This CDR3 is CASSHSRGWDNEQFF. The CDR3 DNA reads as TGTGCCAGCAGCCACTCCAGGGGATGGGACAATGAGCAGTTCTTC.

V usage is TRBV7-9 and J usage is TRBJ2-7; 7 nucleotides line up with TRBD1. Germline loops: CDR1 SEHNR, CDR2 FQNEAQ (reference sequence). The CDR3 covers 14 residues. The J segment lost 8 bases and the V segment lost 5 bases, leaving 12 bases of the junction unmatched. CDR3 in amino acids: CASSQGTELRKQYF. Written as DNA, the CDR3 is TGTGCCAGCAGCCAAGGGACAGAATTACGGAAGCAGTACTTC.

The V and J genes are TRBV6-1 and TRBJ1-2; no clear D. The V and J ends lost 3 bases and 7 bases respectively, with 12 bases between them. Germline CDR1 is MNHNS and CDR2 is SASEGT. This CDR3 is built from 13 residues. CDR3 loop: CASSELGFGGYTF. The CDR3 region has the DNA TGTGCCAGCAGTGAGTTAGGGTTTGGTGGCTACACCTTC.

The CDR3 loop reads CASSRPMAGGPYEQYF. The CDR3 DNA sequence: TGTGCCAGTAGTAGGCCAATGGCAGGGGGCCCCTACGAGCAGTACTTC. The genes are TRBV19 and TRBJ2-7; 8 bases fit TRBD1. Germline CDR1 is LNHDA and CDR2 is SQIVND (reference sequence). The CDR3 is 16 amino acids. With 4 bases clipped from V and 2 bases from J, the junction kept 10 bases outside the gene matches.

The V gene is TRBV7-8, the J gene TRBJ2-5; D gene ambiguous. The better agreement between TRBJ2-7 and the DNA end casts doubt on the J call. Germline V gives CDR1 SGHVS, CDR2 FQNEAQ. The CDR3 has 15 amino acids. The CDR3 DNA reads as TGTGCCAGCAGCTTCCGAAGTTACCGCTCCTACGAGCAGTACTTC. This translates into CASSFRSYRSYEQYF.

The V and J genes are TRBV5-6 and TRBJ1-1; no firm D call. CDR1 is SGHDT, CDR2 YYEEEE, per germline. Between the trimmed V and J ends, which lost 3 bases and 6 bases, there was a span of 9 bases. The CDR3 loop spans 12 amino acids. CDR3 DNA: TGTGCCAGCAGCTCCCAGGCGCCTGAAGCTTTCTTT. It encodes CASSSQAPEAFF.

This chain joins TRBV14 and TRBJ2-7; D may be TRBD1 (5 bases). The germline V and J ends were trimmed by 2 bases and 6 bases, with 14 bases remaining between them. The germline CDR1 and CDR2 sequences are SGHDN and FVKESK. This CDR3 comprises 14 residues. The CDR3 region is CASSQPPTGREQYF. The CDR3 DNA reads as TGTGCCAGCAGCCAACCTCCCACAGGCCGCGAGCAGTACTTC.

The V call is TRBV4-2, the J call TRBJ2-3; D tentatively reads TRBD1 or TRBD2 (5 bases each). This CDR3 region has 18 residues. The germline V gene encodes CDR1 LGHNA and CDR2 YNFKEQ. Between the trimmed V and J ends, which lost 0 bases and 1 base, there was a span of 17 bases. The CDR3 nucleotides read TGTGCCAGCAGCCAAGATAGTTACGGACTGGGGGGCACAGATACGCAGTATTTT. Its translation is CASSQDSYGLGGTDTQYF.

V and J are TRBV14 and TRBJ1-1; D is undetermined. Trimming shortened V by 1 base and J by 3 bases, and 6 bases separated the two germline ends. CDR3 length: 13 amino acids. Germline lookup yields CDR1 SGHDN and CDR2 FVKESK. CDR3 coding DNA: TGTGCCAGCAGCCAAGGGGCCTACACTGAAGCTTTCTTT. The encoded protein is CASSQGAYTEAFF.

The chain employs TRBV11-2 and TRBJ2-7; D not resolved. The CDR3 loop spans 13 amino acids. Looked up from germline, CDR1 is SGHAT and CDR2 is FQNNGV. V was pared by 5 bases and J by 0 bases, with 8 bases between. CDR3 region: CASSISNSYEQYF. The CDR3, as DNA: TGTGCCAGCAGCATCAGTAACTCCTACGAGCAGTACTTC.

The chain couples TRBV7-2 to TRBJ2-3; D might be TRBD1 (6 bases). V lost 5 bases and J 1 base, leaving 10 bases between the germline ends. The CDR3 spans 14 residues. Germline lookup yields CDR1 SGHTA and CDR2 FQGNSA. The CDR3 DNA sequence: TGTGCCAGCAGCCTGGGACATCGCACAGATACGCAGTATTTT. It specifies CASSLGHRTDTQYF.

The chain's CDR3 is CASRRTGHSNQPQHF. In DNA, the CDR3 is TGTGCCAGCAGAAGGACGGGCCATAGCAATCAGCCCCAGCATTTT. V is TRBV6-5 and J is TRBJ1-5; D is ambiguous. This CDR3 region has 15 residues. Germline-derived CDR1 and CDR2 are MNHEY and SVGAGI. V lost 6 bases and J 0 bases, leaving 12 bases between the germline ends.

The V gene is TRBV5-1, the J gene TRBJ2-1; 11 bases map to TRBD2. This CDR3 spans 14 amino acids. Trimming at V came to 0 bases and at J to 10 bases, leaving 3 bases not matched to a gene. CDR1 and CDR2 (germline): SGHRS, YFSETQ. Here the CDR3 reads CASSLDRTSGEQFF. As DNA, the CDR3 is TGCGCCAGCAGCTTGGACAGGACTAGCGGGGAGCAGTTCTTC.

The V call is TRBV14, the J call TRBJ1-6; 9 nucleotides align to TRBD1. The junction had 6 bases not matched to a gene; V was cut back by 4 bases and J by 8 bases. CDR3 length equals 15 residues. Germline CDR1 SGHDN, CDR2 FVKESK. CDR3 sequence: CASSLGQGWYSPLHF. In nucleotides, the CDR3 is TGTGCCAGCAGCCTTGGACAGGGGTGGTATTCACCCCTCCACTTT.

In its sample, this clone was seen once. V gene TRBV18 combines with J gene TRBJ2-2; 8 bases agree with TRBD1. CDR3 length: 16 residues. CDR1 is KGHSH and CDR2 is LQKENI in the germline V gene. The ends lost 3 bases at V and 4 bases at J; junction bases unmatched: 7. The CDR3 reads CASSPQTQGATGELFF. CDR3 nucleotides: TGTGCCAGCTCACCCCAGACCCAGGGGGCCACCGGGGAGCTGTTTTTT.

The genes are TRBV7-2 and TRBJ1-1, with a possible D match to TRBD1 (6 bases). The CDR3 is made up of 15 amino acids. The ends were cut back, 1 base at V and 0 bases at J, with 9 bases in the middle. Germline V gene sequence: CDR1 SGHTA, CDR2 FQGNSA. The CDR3 sequence is CASSLGDRLNTEAFF. DNA for the CDR3: TGTGCCAGCAGCTTAGGCGACAGGCTGAACACTGAAGCTTTCTTT.

This sequence joins TRBV10-3 and TRBJ1-2; D remains unclear. Trimming pared 6 bases from V and 8 bases from J, leaving 7 bases between. Germline CDR1 and CDR2: ENHRY and SYGVKD. The CDR3 runs to 10 residues. The CDR3 region has the DNA TGTGCCATCAGGAGGGAAGGCTACACCTTC. Its protein is CAIRREGYTF.

This sequence joins TRBV29-1 and TRBJ1-1; D unclear. The length of the CDR3 is 12 residues. Per the germline V gene, CDR1 is SQVTM and CDR2 is ANQGSEA. Trimming stripped 3 bases from V and 6 bases from J, with 11 bases between. CDR3 sequence reads: CSVDVGIAEAFF. CDR3 in DNA: TGCAGCGTTGATGTAGGTATCGCTGAAGCTTTCTTT.

This chain uses TRBV5-1 with TRBJ2-5, with D unclear. Between the trimmed V and J ends, which lost 0 bases and 5 bases, there was a span of 14 bases. Germline loops: CDR1 SGHRS, CDR2 YFSETQ. The CDR3 has 15 amino acids. Here the CDR3 reads CASSLAVGTVETQYF. CDR3 DNA: TGCGCCAGCAGCTTGGCCGTGGGTACAGTTGAGACCCAGTACTTC. Full variable domain (missing parts from reference TRBV5-1 and TRBJ2-5): KAGVTQTPRYLIKTRGQQVTLSCSPISGHRSVSWYQQTPGQGLQFLFEYFSETQRNKGNFPGRFSGRQFSNSRSEMNVSTLELGDSALYLCASSLAVGTVETQYFGPGTRLLVL.